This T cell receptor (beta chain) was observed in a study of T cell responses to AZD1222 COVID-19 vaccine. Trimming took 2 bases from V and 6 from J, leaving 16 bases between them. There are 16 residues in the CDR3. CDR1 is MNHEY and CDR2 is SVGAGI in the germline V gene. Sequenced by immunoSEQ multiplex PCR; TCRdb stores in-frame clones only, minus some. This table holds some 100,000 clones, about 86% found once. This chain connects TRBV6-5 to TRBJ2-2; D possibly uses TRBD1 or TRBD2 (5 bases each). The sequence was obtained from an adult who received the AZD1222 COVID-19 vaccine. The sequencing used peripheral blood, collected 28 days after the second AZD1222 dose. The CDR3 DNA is TGTGCCAGCAGTTACCGCAGTAGGGACGGCGCCGGGGAGCTGTTTTTT. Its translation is CASSYRSRDGAGELFF.